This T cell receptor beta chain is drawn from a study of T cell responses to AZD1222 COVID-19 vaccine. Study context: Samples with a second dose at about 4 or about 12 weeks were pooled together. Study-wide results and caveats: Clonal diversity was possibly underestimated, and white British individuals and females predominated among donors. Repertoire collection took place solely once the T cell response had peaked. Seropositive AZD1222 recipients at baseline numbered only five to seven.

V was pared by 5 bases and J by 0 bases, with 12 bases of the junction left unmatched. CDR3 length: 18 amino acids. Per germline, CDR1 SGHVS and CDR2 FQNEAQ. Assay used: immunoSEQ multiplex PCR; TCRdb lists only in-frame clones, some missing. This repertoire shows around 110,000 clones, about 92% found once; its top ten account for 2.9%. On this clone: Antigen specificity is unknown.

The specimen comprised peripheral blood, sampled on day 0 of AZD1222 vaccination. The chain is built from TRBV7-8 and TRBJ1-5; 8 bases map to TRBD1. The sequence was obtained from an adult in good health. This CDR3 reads CASSLSPGQVISNQPQHF. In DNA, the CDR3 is TGTGCCAGCAGCCTCAGCCCGGGACAGGTCATTAGCAATCAGCCCCAGCATTTT.